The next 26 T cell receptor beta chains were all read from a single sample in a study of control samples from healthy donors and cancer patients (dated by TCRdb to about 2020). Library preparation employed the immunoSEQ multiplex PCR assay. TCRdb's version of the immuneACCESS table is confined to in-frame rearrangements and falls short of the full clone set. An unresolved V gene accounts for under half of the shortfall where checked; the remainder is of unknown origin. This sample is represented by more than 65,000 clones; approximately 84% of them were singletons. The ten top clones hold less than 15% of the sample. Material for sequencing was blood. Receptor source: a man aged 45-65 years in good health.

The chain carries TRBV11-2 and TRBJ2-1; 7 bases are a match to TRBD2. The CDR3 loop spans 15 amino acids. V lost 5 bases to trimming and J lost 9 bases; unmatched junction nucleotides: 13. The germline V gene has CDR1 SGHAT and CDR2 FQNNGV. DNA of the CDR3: TGTGCCAGCAGCGATAACCCCGGGACTACCAGTGAGCAGTTCTTC. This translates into CASSDNPGTTSEQFF.

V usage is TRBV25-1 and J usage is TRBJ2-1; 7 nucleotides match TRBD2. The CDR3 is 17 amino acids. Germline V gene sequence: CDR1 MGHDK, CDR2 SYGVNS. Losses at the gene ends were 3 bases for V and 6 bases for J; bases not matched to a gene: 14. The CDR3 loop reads CASSDTGGSHRFNEQFF. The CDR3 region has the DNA TGTGCCAGCAGTGATACGGGAGGCTCGCACCGCTTCAATGAGCAGTTCTTC.

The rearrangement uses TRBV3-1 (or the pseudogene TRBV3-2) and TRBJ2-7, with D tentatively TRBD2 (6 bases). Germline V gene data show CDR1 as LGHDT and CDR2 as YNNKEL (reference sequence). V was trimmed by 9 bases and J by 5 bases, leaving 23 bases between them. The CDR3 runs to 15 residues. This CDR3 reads CASSNAPGGANEQYF. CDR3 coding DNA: TGTGCCAGTTCGAACGCACCCGGCGGGGCCAACGAGCAGTACTTC.

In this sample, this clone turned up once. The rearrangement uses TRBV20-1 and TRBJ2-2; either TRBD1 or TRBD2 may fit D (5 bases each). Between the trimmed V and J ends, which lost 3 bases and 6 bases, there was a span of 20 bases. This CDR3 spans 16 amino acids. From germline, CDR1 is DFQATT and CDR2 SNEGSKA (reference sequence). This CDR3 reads CSASSPGRTRAGELFF. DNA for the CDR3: TGCAGTGCTAGTAGCCCGGGGAGAACCAGGGCCGGGGAGCTGTTTTTT.

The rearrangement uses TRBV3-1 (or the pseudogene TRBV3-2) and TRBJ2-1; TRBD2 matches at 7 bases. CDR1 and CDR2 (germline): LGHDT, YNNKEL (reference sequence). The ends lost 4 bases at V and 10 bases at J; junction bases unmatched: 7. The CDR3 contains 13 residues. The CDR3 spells CASSLTRRGEQFF. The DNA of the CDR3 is TGTGCCAGCAGCCTTACCAGGCGGGGGGAGCAGTTCTTC.

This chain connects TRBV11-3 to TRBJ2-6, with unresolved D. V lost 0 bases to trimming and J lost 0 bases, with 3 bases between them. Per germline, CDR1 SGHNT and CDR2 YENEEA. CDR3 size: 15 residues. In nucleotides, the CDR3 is TGTGCCAGCAGCTTAGACGACTCTGGGGCCAACGTCCTGACTTTC. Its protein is CASSLDDSGANVLTF.

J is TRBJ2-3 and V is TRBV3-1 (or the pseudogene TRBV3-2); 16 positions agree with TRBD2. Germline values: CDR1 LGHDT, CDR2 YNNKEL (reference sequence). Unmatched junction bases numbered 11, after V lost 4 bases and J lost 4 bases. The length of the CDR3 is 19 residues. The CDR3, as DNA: TGTGCCAGCAGCCCTAGGGGACTAGCGGGAGGGCCGAGGGCAGATACGCAGTATTTT. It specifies CASSPRGLAGGPRADTQYF.

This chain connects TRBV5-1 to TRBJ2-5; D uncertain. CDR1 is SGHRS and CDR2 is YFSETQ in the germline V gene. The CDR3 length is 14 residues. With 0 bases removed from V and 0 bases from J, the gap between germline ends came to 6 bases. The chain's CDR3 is CASSLDSYQETQYF. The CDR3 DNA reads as TGCGCCAGCAGCTTGGACAGTTACCAAGAGACCCAGTACTTC.

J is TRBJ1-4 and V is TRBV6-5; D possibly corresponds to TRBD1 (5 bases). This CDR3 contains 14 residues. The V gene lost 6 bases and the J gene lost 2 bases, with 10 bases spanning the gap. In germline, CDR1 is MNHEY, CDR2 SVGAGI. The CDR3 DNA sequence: TGTGCCAGCAGGAGGGGACCTACTAATGAAAAACTGTTTTTT. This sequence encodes CASRRGPTNEKLFF.

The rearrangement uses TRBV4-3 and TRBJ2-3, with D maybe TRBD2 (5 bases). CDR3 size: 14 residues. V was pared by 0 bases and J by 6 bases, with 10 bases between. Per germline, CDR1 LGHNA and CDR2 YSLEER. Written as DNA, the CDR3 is TGCGCCAGCAGCCAAGATCGTAGCGCTGATACGCAGTATTTT. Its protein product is CASSQDRSADTQYF.

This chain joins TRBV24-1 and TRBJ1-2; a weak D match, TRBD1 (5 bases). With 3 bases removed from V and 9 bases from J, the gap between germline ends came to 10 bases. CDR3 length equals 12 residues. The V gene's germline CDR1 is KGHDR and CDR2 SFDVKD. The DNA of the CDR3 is TGTGCCACCAGTGATCGGGACTGGAGCTACACCTTC. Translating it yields CATSDRDWSYTF.

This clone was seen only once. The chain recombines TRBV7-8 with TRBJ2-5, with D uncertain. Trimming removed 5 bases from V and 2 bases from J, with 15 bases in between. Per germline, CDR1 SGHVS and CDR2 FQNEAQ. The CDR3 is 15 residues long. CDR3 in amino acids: CASSIGPGRQETQYF. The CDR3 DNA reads TGTGCCAGCAGCATAGGCCCAGGCCGTCAAGAGACCCAGTACTTC. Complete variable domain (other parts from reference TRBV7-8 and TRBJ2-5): GAGVSQSPRYKVAKRGQDVALRCDPISGHVSLFWYQQALGQGPEFLTYFQNEAQLDKSGLPSDRFFAERPEGSVSTLKIQRTQQEDSAVYLCASSIGPGRQETQYFGPGTRLLVL.

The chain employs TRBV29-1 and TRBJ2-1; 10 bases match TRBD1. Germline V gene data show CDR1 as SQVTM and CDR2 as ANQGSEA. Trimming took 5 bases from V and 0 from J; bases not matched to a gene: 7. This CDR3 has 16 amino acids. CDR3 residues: CSVSTGQGISYNEQFF. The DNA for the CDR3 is TGCAGCGTTTCCACGGGACAGGGGATCTCCTACAATGAGCAGTTCTTC.

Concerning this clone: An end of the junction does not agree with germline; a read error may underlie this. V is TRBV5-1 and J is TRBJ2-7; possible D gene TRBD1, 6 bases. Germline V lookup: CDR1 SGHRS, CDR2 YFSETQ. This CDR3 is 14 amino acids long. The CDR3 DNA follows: TGCGCCAGCAGCCCAGGGGACGTTCGGGACCAGCTTAAGTTC. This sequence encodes CASSPGDVRDQLKF.

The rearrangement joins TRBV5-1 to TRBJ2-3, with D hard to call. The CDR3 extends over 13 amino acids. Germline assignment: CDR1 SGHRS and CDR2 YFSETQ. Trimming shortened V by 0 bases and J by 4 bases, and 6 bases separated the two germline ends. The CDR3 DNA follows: TGCGCCAGCAGCTTGGCCTTGGCAGATACGCAGTATTTT. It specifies CASSLALADTQYF. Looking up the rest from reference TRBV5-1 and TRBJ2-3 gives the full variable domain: KAGVTQTPRYLIKTRGQQVTLSCSPISGHRSVSWYQQTPGQGLQFLFEYFSETQRNKGNFPGRFSGRQFSNSRSEMNVSTLELGDSALYLCASSLALADTQYFGPGTRLTVL.

The CDR3 bases are TGTGCCAGCAGTTCCCACAGGTTCGGCGCTTTCTTT. Translated, it gives CASSSHRFGAFF. The chain couples TRBV6-5 to TRBJ1-1; the D gene is possibly TRBD1 (5 bases). Germline V gene data show CDR1 as MNHEY and CDR2 as SVGAGI. The CDR3 has 12 residues. V was trimmed by 4 bases and J by 11 bases, leaving 14 bases between them.

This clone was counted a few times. The CDR3 protein is CASSLSRLEETQYF. CDR3 sequence (DNA): TGTGCCAGCAGCTTATCTCGACTAGAAGAGACCCAGTACTTC. V usage is TRBV11-2 and J usage is TRBJ2-5; possible D gene TRBD2, 6 bases. The CDR3 loop spans 14 amino acids. V was cut by 2 bases and J by 3 bases, with 10 bases left in between. Germline CDR1 reads SGHAT; CDR2 reads FQNNGV.

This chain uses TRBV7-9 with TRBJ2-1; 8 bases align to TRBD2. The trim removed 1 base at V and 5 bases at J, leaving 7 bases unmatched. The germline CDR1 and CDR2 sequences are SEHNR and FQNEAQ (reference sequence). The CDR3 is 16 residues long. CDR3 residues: CASSLDQAGENNEQFF. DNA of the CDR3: TGTGCCAGCAGCTTAGATCAAGCGGGAGAAAACAATGAGCAGTTCTTC.

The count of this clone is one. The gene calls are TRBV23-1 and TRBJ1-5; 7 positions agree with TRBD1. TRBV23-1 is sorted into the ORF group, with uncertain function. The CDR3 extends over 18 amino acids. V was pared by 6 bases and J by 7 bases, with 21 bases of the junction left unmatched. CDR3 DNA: TGCGCCAGCAGCCGATCGAGGATGGTGGACAGGACCGAACAGCCCCAGCATTTT. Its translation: CASSRSRMVDRTEQPQHF.

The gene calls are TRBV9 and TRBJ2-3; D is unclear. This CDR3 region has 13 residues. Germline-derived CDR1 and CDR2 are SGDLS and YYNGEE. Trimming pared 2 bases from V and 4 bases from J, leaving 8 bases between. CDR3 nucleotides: TGTGCCAGCAGCGTCTCTGGAGCAGATACGCAGTATTTT. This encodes CASSVSGADTQYF.

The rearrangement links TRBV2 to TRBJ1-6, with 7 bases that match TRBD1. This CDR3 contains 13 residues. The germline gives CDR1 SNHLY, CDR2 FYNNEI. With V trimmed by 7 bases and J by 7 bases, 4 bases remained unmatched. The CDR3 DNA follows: TGTGCCAGCATGTTACAGGGGAATTCACCCCTCCACTTT. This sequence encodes CASMLQGNSPLHF.

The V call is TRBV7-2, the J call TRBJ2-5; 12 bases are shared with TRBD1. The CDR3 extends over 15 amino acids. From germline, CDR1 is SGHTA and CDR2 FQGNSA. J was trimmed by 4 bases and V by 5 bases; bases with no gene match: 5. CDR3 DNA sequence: TGTGCCAGCAGCACGGGACAGGGGGCCCGAGAGACCCAGTACTTC. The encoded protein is CASSTGQGARETQYF.

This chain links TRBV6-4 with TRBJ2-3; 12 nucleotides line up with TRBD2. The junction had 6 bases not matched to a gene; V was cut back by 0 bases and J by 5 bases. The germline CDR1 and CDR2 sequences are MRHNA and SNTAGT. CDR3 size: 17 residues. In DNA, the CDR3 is TGTGCCAGCAGTGACTCTCTGACTAGCGGGAGTCGAGATACGCAGTATTTT. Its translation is CASSDSLTSGSRDTQYF.

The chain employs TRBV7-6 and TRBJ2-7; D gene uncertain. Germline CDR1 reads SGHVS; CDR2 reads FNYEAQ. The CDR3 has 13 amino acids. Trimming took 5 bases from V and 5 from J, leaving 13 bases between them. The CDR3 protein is CASSPLSPHEQYF. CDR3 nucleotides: TGTGCCAGCAGCCCCCTCAGTCCCCACGAGCAGTACTTC.

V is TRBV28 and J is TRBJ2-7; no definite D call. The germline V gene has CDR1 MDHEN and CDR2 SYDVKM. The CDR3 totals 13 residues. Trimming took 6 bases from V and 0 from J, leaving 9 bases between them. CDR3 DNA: TGTGCCAGCAGATTGACAAGCTCCTACGAGCAGTACTTC. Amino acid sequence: CASRLTSSYEQYF.

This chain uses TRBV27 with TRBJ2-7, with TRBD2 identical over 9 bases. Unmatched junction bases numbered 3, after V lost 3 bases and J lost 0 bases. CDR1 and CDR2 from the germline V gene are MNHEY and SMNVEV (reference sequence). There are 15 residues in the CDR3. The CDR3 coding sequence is TGTGCCAGCAGTTTGCGACTAGCGGCCTCCTACGAGCAGTACTTC. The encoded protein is CASSLRLAASYEQYF.